This T cell receptor (beta chain) was recorded in a study of blood T cells in healthy people across ages. Combining a sample-barcoded 5' primer with a J-beta primer mix, a second PCR ran for 7 to 11 cycles. TCRdb independently ran MiXCR on the 5' RACE reads; one entry per CDR3 protein. The table lists about 930,000 distinct CDR3 sequences, almost 30% of them singletons, with around 9.6% in the top ten. Trimming removed 4 bases at V and 8 bases at J, with 18 bases between. CDR1 is SNHLY and CDR2 is FYNNEI in the germline V gene. The length of the CDR3 is 15 residues. The sample was also reused in another study, on T cells of mothers and their children. Per that paper: A second PCR was performed with the M1S primer. This primer added sample barcodes and 2-4 random nucleotides. Slightly, though not significantly, more overlap was seen in related than in unrelated mother-child pairs.

The receptor was derived from a woman in her thirties or forties in good health. The chain has TRBV2 and TRBJ2-1; D call uncertain. The sequencing input was blood. The CDR3 region is CASSGPRTFCYEQFF. The CDR3 coding sequence is TGTGCCAGCAGTGGGCCCCGTACCTTTTGCTATGAGCAGTTCTTC.